Shown below are 18 T cell receptor beta chains from a single sample sequenced in a study of T-cell memory formation after mild COVID-19. Using its own MiXCR run on the 5' RACE reads, TCRdb lists one record per CDR3 protein. The profile shows approximately 99,000 distinct CDR3 sequences, 15% to 20% of them singletons. The material sequenced was PBMCs or a T cell subset sorted from them (not recorded which). The receptors derive from a young man who had mild COVID-19 (a few samples of this study predate the infection). Cell type and time point are not known.

V is TRBV18 and J is TRBJ1-1; no firm D call. The V end lost 0 bases, the J end lost 5 bases, and 13 bases lay between the germline ends. The germline V gene encodes CDR1 KGHSH and CDR2 LQKENI. CDR3 size: 15 residues. The CDR3 reads CASSPPNPEGTEAFF. CDR3 bases: TGTGCCAGCTCACCACCTAACCCAGAAGGGACTGAAGCTTTCTTT.

This clonotype was detected a few times. The CDR3 is CASSIDRWDSSYEQYF. In DNA, the CDR3 is TGTGCCAGTAGTATAGATCGCTGGGACAGCTCCTACGAGCAGTACTTC. The chain is built from TRBV19 and TRBJ2-7, with 7 bases fitting TRBD1. CDR1 is LNHDA and CDR2 is SQIVND in the germline V gene (reference sequence). Losses at the gene ends were 0 bases for V and 0 bases for J; bases not matched to a gene: 5. CDR3 length equals 16 residues.

The V and J genes are TRBV6-2 or TRBV6-3 and TRBJ2-1, with D unresolved. This CDR3 is built from 13 residues. Germline V gene lookup returns CDR1 MNHEY and CDR2 SVGEGT. The V and J ends lost 4 bases and 4 bases respectively, with 8 bases between them. The CDR3 protein is CASSSLSYNEQFF. The CDR3 nucleotides read TGTGCCAGCAGTTCACTTTCTTACAATGAGCAGTTCTTC.

There are a few counts of this clonotype. The chain employs TRBV7-3 and TRBJ2-1, with D unresolved. Germline V gives CDR1 SGHTA, CDR2 FQGTGA. V lost 2 bases and J lost 3, with 14 bases in between. This CDR3 spans 16 amino acids. The CDR3 sequence: CASSLSGGSVYNEQFF. The CDR3 DNA is TGTGCCAGCAGCTTATCTGGCGGCTCGGTCTACAATGAGCAGTTCTTC.

The genes are TRBV12-3 or TRBV12-4 and TRBJ1-1; no clear D. The CDR3 has 13 residues. The ends were cut back, 10 bases at V and 7 bases at J, with 19 bases in the middle. CDR3 loop: CATLAQKRLEAFF. In DNA form, the CDR3 reads TGTGCCACCCTGGCCCAGAAACGCCTTGAAGCTTTCTTT.

Only a few counts were recorded for this clonotype. CDR3 in amino acids: CASSPQGGQGVDTQYF. The DNA for the CDR3 is TGTGCCAGCAGCCCCCAAGGCGGACAGGGAGTAGATACGCAGTATTTT. The chain recombines TRBV7-6 with TRBJ2-3; TRBD1 aligns across 8 bases. The CDR3 contains 16 residues. Per the germline V gene, CDR1 is SGHVS and CDR2 is FNYEAQ. Trimming took 5 bases from V and 5 from J; bases not matched to a gene: 12.

This CDR3 reads CASSTGQISGNTIYF. The CDR3 region has the DNA TGTGCCAGCAGCACCGGACAGATCTCTGGAAACACCATATATTTT. The V and J genes are TRBV7-2 and TRBJ1-3, with a weak D call TRBD1 (6 bases). V was clipped by 5 bases and J by 0 bases, with 11 bases between them. The CDR3 length is 15 residues. CDR1 SGHTA and CDR2 FQGNSA come from the germline V gene.

CDR3 amino acids: CASSLGAVSSYEQYF. CDR3 nucleotide sequence: TGTGCCAGCAGCTTAGGAGCAGTCAGCTCCTACGAGCAGTACTTC. The V gene is TRBV11-2, the J gene TRBJ2-7; D is undetermined. Per germline, CDR1 SGHAT and CDR2 FQNNGV. V lost 1 base to trimming and J lost 0 bases, with 10 bases between them. CDR3 size: 15 residues.

This clonotype was seen many times. The V call is TRBV12-3 or TRBV12-4, the J call TRBJ2-6; D is uncertain. The CDR3 is 15 residues long. Trimming pared 2 bases from V and 4 bases from J, leaving 9 bases between. The DNA for the CDR3 is TGTGCCAGCAGTTTATTCAACCCCGGGGCCAACGTCCTGACTTTC. Translating gives CASSLFNPGANVLTF.

A few counts support this clonotype. The chain joins TRBV5-6 to TRBJ2-5; 8 bases match TRBD1. The germline V gene encodes CDR1 SGHDT and CDR2 YYEEEE. The CDR3 has 13 residues. Unmatched junction bases numbered 5, after V lost 5 bases and J lost 5 bases. CDR3 in amino acids: CASSKAGGETQYF. The CDR3 DNA reads TGTGCCAGCAGTAAGGCAGGGGGCGAGACCCAGTACTTC.

This clonotype was counted only a few times. The chain is built from TRBV20-1 and TRBJ1-4, with TRBD1 matching over 10 bases. The germline V gene encodes CDR1 DFQATT and CDR2 SNEGSKA (reference sequence). The CDR3 has 13 residues. Trimming cost V 6 bases and J 5 bases; bases outside gene matches: 3. CDR3 nucleotides: TGCAGTGCCAAGACAGGGGGCAATGAAAAACTGTTTTTT. Translating it yields CSAKTGGNEKLFF.

This clonotype occurred many times. This chain links TRBV20-1 with TRBJ2-4, with TRBD2 matching over 10 bases. The V and J ends lost 1 base and 6 bases, in that order; junction bases with no gene match: 3. The CDR3 length is 14 residues. Germline values: CDR1 DFQATT, CDR2 SNEGSKA (reference sequence). CDR3 sequence (DNA): TGCAGTGCTAGAGTACGGACTAGCGGAAACATTCAGTACTTC. Translating gives CSARVRTSGNIQYF.

The CDR3 spells CASSPGDVGLGGYTF. DNA of the CDR3: TGTGCCAGCAGTCCCGGGGACGTAGGGCTTGGGGGCTACACCTTC. The chain uses TRBV12-3 or TRBV12-4 and TRBJ1-2, with D perhaps matching TRBD1 (5 bases). The CDR3 covers 15 residues. The V end was cut by 5 bases, the J end by 8 bases, with 21 bases between.

The chain links TRBV24-1 to TRBJ2-3; 12 bases agree with TRBD2. J was trimmed by 9 bases and V by 4 bases; bases with no gene match: 10. Germline lookup yields CDR1 KGHDR and CDR2 SFDVKD. CDR3 size: 16 residues. CDR3 nucleotide sequence: TGTGCCACCAGTGAGGGGACTAGCGGGCGTGGCGACACGCAGTATTTT. This translates into CATSEGTSGRGDTQYF.

This rearrangement joins TRBV5-1 to TRBJ2-1; D is tentatively TRBD1 or TRBD2 (5 bases each). In germline, CDR1 is SGHRS, CDR2 YFSETQ. This CDR3 is 16 amino acids long. V gave up 4 bases and J gave up 1 base, with 15 bases separating them. CDR3 amino acids: CASSRTGGTSYNEQFF. The CDR3 DNA reads as TGCGCCAGCAGCCGTACTGGGGGAACATCCTACAATGAGCAGTTCTTC.

The chain combines TRBV5-1 with TRBJ2-1, with 12 bases aligning to TRBD2. V lost 0 bases to trimming and J lost 2 bases; unmatched junction nucleotides: 6. The germline CDR1 and CDR2 sequences are SGHRS and YFSETQ. CDR3 length: 18 amino acids. CDR3 DNA sequence: TGCGCCAGCAGCTTGGGCTATACTAGCGGGAGGACCTACAATGAGCAGTTCTTC. Encoded protein: CASSLGYTSGRTYNEQFF.

This clonotype was found a few times. J is TRBJ2-5 and V is TRBV14; no definite D call. Trimming pared 3 bases from V and 5 bases from J, leaving 7 bases between. Germline-derived CDR1 and CDR2 are SGHDN and FVKESK. There are 12 residues in the CDR3. The DNA of the CDR3 is TGTGCCAGCAGCCAGGGTGTTGAGACCCAGTACTTC. This encodes CASSQGVETQYF.

This clonotype has only a few counts. A much bigger clone sits one base away, suggesting this may be a read error. The V gene is TRBV5-1, the J gene TRBJ2-3; 11 bases line up with TRBD2. Trimming took 3 bases from V and 4 from J; bases not matched to a gene: 4. The CDR3 totals 15 residues. Germline lookup yields CDR1 SGHRS and CDR2 YFSETQ. The CDR3 protein is CASSSGLAESDTQYF. CDR3 DNA: TGCGCCAGCAGCTCGGGACTAGCGGAATCAGATACGCAGTATTTT.